This TCR beta chain was sequenced during a study of PD-1 blockade in classical Hodgkin lymphoma. Clones were sequenced by immunoSEQ multiplex PCR, and TCRdb holds only the in-frame ones, with some missing. Of some 22,000 clones in the sample, around 80% were seen once. CDR3 size: 15 residues. The V and J ends lost 3 bases and 1 base respectively, with 12 bases between them. Germline CDR1 is LNHDA and CDR2 is SQIVND (reference sequence). In regard to this clone: Antigen specificity is unknown.

After autologous stem cell transplantation all patients relapsed, and prior brentuximab vedotin exposure differed between cohorts. Findings and caveats of the study: Repertoire difference causes, possibly disease activity or prior therapy, remain undefined. It was CD4+ TCR diversity, not CD8+, that rose significantly by C4D1. The baseline diversity of complete responders showed similarity to that of newly diagnosed patients.

Sequencing used peripheral blood mononuclear cells (PBMCs), obtained before the second cycle of nivolumab. The chain has TRBV19 and TRBJ2-5; tentatively, D is TRBD2 (5 bases). The receptor's source is a human donor with classical Hodgkin lymphoma. The CDR3 nucleotides read TGTGCCAGTAGTATTACGGCGGGTCTCCAAGAGACCCAGTACTTC. It encodes CASSITAGLQETQYF. The full variable domain, completed using reference TRBV19 and TRBJ2-5, is DGGITQSPKYLFRKEGQNVTLSCEQNLNHDAMYWYRQDPGQGLRLIYYSQIVNDFQKGDIAEGYSVSREKKESFPLTVTSAQKNPTAFYLCASSITAGLQETQYFGPGTRLLVL.